These 11 T cell receptor beta chains were sequenced from one sample in a study of T-cell reconstitution after alpha-beta-depleted transplantation in children. The TCRbeta library incorporated unique molecular identifiers. MiXCR, run by TCRdb on the PCR reads, gives a single entry per CDR3 protein. The sample holds some 200,000 distinct CDR3 sequences; just over 14% are singletons and the top ten take roughly 13%. The sequencing used PBMCs from the stem cell graft donor, collected from the stem cell graft. The receptors shown here come from a human donor who donated a stem cell graft to a child with acute lymphoblastic leukemia.

This clonotype was seen many times. This sequence joins TRBV10-3 and TRBJ2-3; D is unclear. The germline gives CDR1 ENHRY, CDR2 SYGVKD. V was trimmed by 2 bases and J by 4 bases, leaving 7 bases between them. The CDR3 runs 13 residues. The CDR3 here is CAISETKADTQYF. The CDR3 DNA reads TGTGCCATCAGTGAGACAAAGGCAGATACGCAGTATTTT.

This clonotype was recorded at least ten times. The V gene is TRBV20-1, the J gene TRBJ2-1, with TRBD2 identical over 7 bases. Germline assignment: CDR1 DFQATT and CDR2 SNEGSKA (reference sequence). The CDR3 totals 14 residues. The V gene end was trimmed by 0 bases and the J gene end by 8 bases; junction bases not matched to a gene: 7. The CDR3 nucleotides are TGCAGTGCTAGAGATGGACTAGGTGGGGATGAGCAGTTCTTC. Its protein is CSARDGLGGDEQFF.

This clonotype appeared a few times. The chain links TRBV30 to TRBJ1-5, with D perhaps matching TRBD1 (6 bases). Germline lookup yields CDR1 GTSNPN and CDR2 SVGIG (reference sequence). CDR3 length: 14 amino acids. The germline V and J ends were trimmed by 2 bases and 0 bases, with 8 bases remaining between them. The CDR3 protein is CAWSRGGSNQPQHF. The CDR3 DNA reads as TGTGCCTGGAGTAGGGGGGGTAGCAATCAGCCCCAGCATTTT.

This chain uses TRBV6-5 with TRBJ2-7; tentatively, D is TRBD1 (6 bases). The CDR3 loop spans 14 amino acids. The V end was cut by 3 bases, the J end by 6 bases, with 15 bases between. Germline V gene sequence: CDR1 MNHEY, CDR2 SVGAGI. CDR3 in DNA: TGTGCCAGCAGTTATAACCACAGGGACGTCGAGCAGTACTTC. Its protein is CASSYNHRDVEQYF.

Note on this clonotype: With a much larger clone just one base away, this may be a read error. The genes are TRBV5-1 and TRBJ2-1; TRBD2 aligns across 11 bases. CDR1 is SGHRS and CDR2 is YFSETQ in the germline V gene. CDR3 length: 15 residues. Trimming removed 4 bases from V and 9 bases from J; junction bases left unmatched: 9. DNA of the CDR3: TGCGCCAGCAGCCAGACTAGCGGGAAGGTCACTGAGCAGTTCTTC. Amino acid sequence: CASSQTSGKVTEQFF. The variable domain in full, completed from reference TRBV5-1 and TRBJ2-1, reads KAGVTQTPRYLIKTRGQQVTLSCSPISGHRSVSWYQQTPGQGLQFLFEYFSETQRNKGNFPGRFSGRQFSNSRSEMNVSTLELGDSALYLCASSQTSGKVTEQFFGPGTRLTVL.

The V and J genes are TRBV5-1 and TRBJ2-2, with D hard to call. V lost 8 bases and J 1 base, leaving 9 bases between the germline ends. CDR1 is SGHRS and CDR2 is YFSETQ in the germline V gene. The CDR3 totals 13 residues. CDR3 residues: CARSQLNTGELFF. The CDR3 DNA is TGCGCCAGGAGCCAATTGAACACCGGGGAGCTGTTTTTT.

This clonotype came up many times. The V gene is TRBV12-3 or TRBV12-4, the J gene TRBJ2-7; D is ambiguous. CDR3 size: 12 residues. V was cut by 2 bases and J by 4 bases, with 6 bases left in between. CDR3 sequence (DNA): TGTGCCAGCAGTTTACTCGATTACGAGCAGTACTTC. The encoded protein is CASSLLDYEQYF.

This clonotype came up a few times. The chain uses TRBV3-1 and TRBJ2-1; 10 bases line up with TRBD2. Germline V CDR1 and CDR2: LGHDT, YNNKEL (reference sequence). V gave up 0 bases and J gave up 14 bases; unmatched junction bases: 10. The CDR3 runs to 15 residues. The DNA for the CDR3 is TGTGCCAGCAGCCAAGATCGAGCGGGAGGGCCTAATGAGTTCTTC. Residues: CASSQDRAGGPNEFF.

The chain has TRBV19 and TRBJ2-3; D call uncertain. The germline V and J ends were trimmed by 5 bases and 1 base, with 7 bases remaining between them. Germline CDR1 is LNHDA and CDR2 is SQIVND (reference sequence). CDR3 length: 13 amino acids. The CDR3 loop is CASSPRRTDTQYF. Here the CDR3 DNA reads TGTGCCAGTAGTCCTAGGCGCACAGATACGCAGTATTTT. Combining the CDR3 with reference TRBV19 and TRBJ2-3 gives the whole variable domain DGGITQSPKYLFRKEGQNVTLSCEQNLNHDAMYWYRQDPGQGLRLIYYSQIVNDFQKGDIAEGYSVSREKKESFPLTVTSAQKNPTAFYLCASSPRRTDTQYFGPGTRLTVL.

This clonotype has at least ten counts. The V gene is TRBV19, the J gene TRBJ2-6; a weak D match, TRBD1 (5 bases). The CDR3 sequence is 15 residues long. Trimming shortened V by 5 bases and J by 1 base, and 9 bases separated the two germline ends. Germline V lookup: CDR1 LNHDA, CDR2 SQIVND (reference sequence). In DNA, the CDR3 is TGTGCCAGTAGTGGGGCAGGGTCTGGGGCCAACGTCCTGACTTTC. Translation: CASSGAGSGANVLTF.

V gene TRBV12-3 or TRBV12-4 combines with J gene TRBJ1-1, with D uncertain. Trimming pared 1 base from V and 8 bases from J, leaving 26 bases between. This CDR3 region has 18 residues. The CDR3 here is CASSLVQVGGTPTKEAFF. As DNA, the CDR3 is TGTGCCAGCAGTTTAGTTCAAGTTGGCGGCACCCCAACAAAGGAAGCTTTCTTT.